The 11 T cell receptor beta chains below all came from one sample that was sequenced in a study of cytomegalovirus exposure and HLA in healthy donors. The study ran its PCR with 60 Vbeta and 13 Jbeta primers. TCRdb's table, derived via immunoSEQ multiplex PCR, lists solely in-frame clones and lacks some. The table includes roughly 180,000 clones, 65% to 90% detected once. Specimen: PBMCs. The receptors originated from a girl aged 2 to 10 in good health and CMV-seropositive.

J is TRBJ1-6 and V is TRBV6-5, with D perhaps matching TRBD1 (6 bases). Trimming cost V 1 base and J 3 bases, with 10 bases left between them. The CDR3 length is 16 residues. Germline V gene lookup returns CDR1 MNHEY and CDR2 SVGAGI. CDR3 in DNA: TGTGCCAGCAGTTACTACCGGACAGACTATAATTCACCCCTCCACTTT. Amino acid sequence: CASSYYRTDYNSPLHF.

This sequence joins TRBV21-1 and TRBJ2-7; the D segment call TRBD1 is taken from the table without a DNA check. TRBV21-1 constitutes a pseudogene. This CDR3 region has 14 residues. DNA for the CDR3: TGTGCCAGCAGCATGACAGGGGAGTCCTACGAGCAGTACTTC. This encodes CASSMTGESYEQYF.

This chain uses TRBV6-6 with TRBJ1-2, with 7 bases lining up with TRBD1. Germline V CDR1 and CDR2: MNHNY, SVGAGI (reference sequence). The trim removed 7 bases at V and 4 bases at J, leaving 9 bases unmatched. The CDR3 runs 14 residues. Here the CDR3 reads CASINRGVSYGYTF. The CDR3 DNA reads TGTGCCAGCATTAACAGGGGAGTCTCCTATGGCTACACCTTC.

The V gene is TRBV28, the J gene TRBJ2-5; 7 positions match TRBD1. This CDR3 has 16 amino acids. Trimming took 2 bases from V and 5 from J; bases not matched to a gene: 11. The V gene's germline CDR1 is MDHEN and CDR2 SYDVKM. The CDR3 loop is CASSLGGNRGRETQYF. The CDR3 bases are TGTGCCAGCAGTTTAGGGGGCAACAGGGGAAGGGAGACCCAGTACTTC.

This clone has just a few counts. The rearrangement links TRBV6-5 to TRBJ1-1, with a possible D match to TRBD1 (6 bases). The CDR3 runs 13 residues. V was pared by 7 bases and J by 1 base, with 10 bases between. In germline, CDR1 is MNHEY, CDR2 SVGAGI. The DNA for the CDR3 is TGTGCCAGCACCAGGGGTGGGAACACTGAAGCTTTCTTT. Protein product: CASTRGGNTEAFF.

As DNA, the CDR3 is TGTGCCAGCAGTTCTCACCGGGACAGTCCGAACACTGAAGCTTTCTTT. Amino acid sequence: CASSSHRDSPNTEAFF. The chain couples TRBV28 to TRBJ1-1; 7 nucleotides align to TRBD1. The V segment lost 4 bases and the J segment 1 base; nucleotides outside the gene matches: 9. Germline V gene lookup returns CDR1 MDHEN and CDR2 SYDVKM. The CDR3 spans 16 residues.

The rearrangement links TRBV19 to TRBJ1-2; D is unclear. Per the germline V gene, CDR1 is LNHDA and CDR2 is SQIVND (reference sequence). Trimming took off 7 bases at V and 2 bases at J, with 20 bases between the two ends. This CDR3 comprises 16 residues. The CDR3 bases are TGTGCCAGTAATCAACCCGGGCGGGGAACCAACTATGGCTACACCTTC. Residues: CASNQPGRGTNYGYTF. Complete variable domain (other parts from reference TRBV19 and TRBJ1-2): DGGITQSPKYLFRKEGQNVTLSCEQNLNHDAMYWYRQDPGQGLRLIYYSQIVNDFQKGDIAEGYSVSREKKESFPLTVTSAQKNPTAFYLCASNQPGRGTNYGYTFGSGTRLTVV.

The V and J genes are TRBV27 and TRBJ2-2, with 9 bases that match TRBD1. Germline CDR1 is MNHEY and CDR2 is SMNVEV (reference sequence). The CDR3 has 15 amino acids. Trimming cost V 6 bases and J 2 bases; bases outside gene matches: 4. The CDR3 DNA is TGTGCCAGCAGACGGACAGGGGTAAACACCGGGGAGCTGTTTTTT. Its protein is CASRRTGVNTGELFF.

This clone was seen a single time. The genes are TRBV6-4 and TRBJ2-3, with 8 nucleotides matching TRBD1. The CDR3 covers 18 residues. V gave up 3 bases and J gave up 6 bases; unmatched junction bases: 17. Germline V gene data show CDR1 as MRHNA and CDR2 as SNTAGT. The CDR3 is CASSEWGTGPAGSDTQYF. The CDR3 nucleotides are TGTGCCAGCAGTGAATGGGGGACAGGCCCTGCCGGATCGGATACGCAGTATTTT.

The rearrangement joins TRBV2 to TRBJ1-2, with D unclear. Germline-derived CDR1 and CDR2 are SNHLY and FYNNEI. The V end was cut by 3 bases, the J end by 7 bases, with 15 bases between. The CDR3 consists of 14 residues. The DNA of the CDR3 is TGTGCCAGCAGTGAGGGCGTGAGGGCTGGTGGCTACACCTTC. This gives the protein CASSEGVRAGGYTF.

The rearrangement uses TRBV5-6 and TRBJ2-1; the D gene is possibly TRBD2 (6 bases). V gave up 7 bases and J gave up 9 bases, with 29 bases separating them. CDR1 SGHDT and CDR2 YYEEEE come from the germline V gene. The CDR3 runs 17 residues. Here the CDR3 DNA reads TGTGCCAGCTCCTACCTGAAAAAAGGACTACTGGCAAGTGAGCAGTTCTTC. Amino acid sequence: CASSYLKKGLLASEQFF.